Detailed here is one TCR beta chain. There are 11 residues in the CDR3. CDR1 is MNHEY, CDR2 SVGAGI, per germline. V was cut by 5 bases and J by 3 bases, with 5 bases left in between. Sequencing used immunoSEQ multiplex PCR; TCRdb keeps in-frame clones, though not all of them. Of around 70,000 clones in the sample, about four fifths were seen once. This sample stems from a study of OX40 agonist ivuxolimab in advanced cancers. The starting material was CD4+ or CD8+ T cells sorted from blood, obtained in a trial of the OX40 agonist ivuxolimab. The receptor was isolated from an adult with an advanced solid tumor such as melanoma, head and neck, liver or kidney cancer. The rearrangement joins TRBV6-5 to TRBJ2-7; D uncertain. The CDR3 DNA follows: TGTGCCAGCAGTCCCGTCTACGAGCAGTACTTC. Translated: CASSPVYEQYF.